These 7 T cell receptor beta chains came from one sample sequenced in a study of response to subunit inactivated influenza vaccine. TCRdb itself ran the RT-PCR reads through MiXCR, one entry per CDR3 protein. The data hold about 480,000 distinct CDR3 sequences, with 10% to 15% observed a single time. Sequenced material: PBMCs from blood, taken more than 35 days after vaccination. The source of these receptors is a man over 45 who received an inactivated influenza vaccine.

The chain carries TRBV24-1 and TRBJ2-3, with no clear D. This CDR3 spans 14 amino acids. Looked up from germline, CDR1 is KGHDR and CDR2 is SFDVKD. The V end lost 1 base, the J end lost 4 bases, and 8 bases lay between the germline ends. The DNA of the CDR3 is TGTGCCACCAGTGATTTAAGAAGGCCAGATACGCAGTATTTT. It yields the protein CATSDLRRPDTQYF.

The chain uses TRBV4-2 and TRBJ2-1; possible D gene TRBD1, 5 bases. V lost 0 bases and J lost 9, with 15 bases in between. Germline V CDR1 and CDR2: LGHNA, YNFKEQ. There are 15 residues in the CDR3. CDR3 bases: TGTGCCAGCAGCCAAGATTATCGGCAGGGTGGTGAGCAGTTCTTC. This codes for CASSQDYRQGGEQFF.

This clonotype was picked up a small number of times. This chain uses TRBV6-2 or TRBV6-3 with TRBJ2-5, with a weak D call TRBD2 (5 bases). The CDR3 spans 13 residues. Germline assignment: CDR1 MNHEY and CDR2 SVGEGT. Trimming cost V 5 bases and J 10 bases, with 17 bases left between them. CDR3 residues: CASSQSPRGFQYF. The CDR3 region has the DNA TGTGCCAGCAGTCAATCTCCCCGGGGTTTCCAGTACTTC.

A single count supports this clonotype. The gene calls are TRBV5-1 and TRBJ2-3; the D is unclear. There are 15 residues in the CDR3. V was pared by 3 bases and J by 2 bases, with 13 bases between. Germline V gene sequence: CDR1 SGHRS, CDR2 YFSETQ. The CDR3 DNA sequence: TGCGCCAGCAGCTCTTACCGGGTTATCACAGATACGCAGTATTTT. As protein: CASSSYRVITDTQYF. Together with reference TRBV5-1 and TRBJ2-3, the CDR3 gives the full variable domain: KAGVTQTPRYLIKTRGQQVTLSCSPISGHRSVSWYQQTPGQGLQFLFEYFSETQRNKGNFPGRFSGRQFSNSRSEMNVSTLELGDSALYLCASSSYRVITDTQYFGPGTRLTVL.

This chain joins TRBV20-1 and TRBJ2-5; D possibly corresponds to TRBD2 (5 bases). Per the germline V gene, CDR1 is DFQATT and CDR2 is SNEGSKA (reference sequence). The ends were cut back, 2 bases at V and 1 base at J, with 11 bases in the middle. This CDR3 has 14 residues. The CDR3, as DNA: TGCAGTGCTAGAATCCCGGGATCCCAAGAGACCCAGTACTTC. Translating gives CSARIPGSQETQYF.

In its sample, this clonotype was seen a few times. The chain joins TRBV7-9 to TRBJ2-3; D gene ambiguous. Germline CDR1 SEHNR, CDR2 FQNEAQ (reference sequence). Deletions cut 5 bases from V and 2 bases from J, with 11 bases between. This CDR3 has 14 amino acids. For the CDR3, the DNA is TGTGCCAGCAGCCTTACTATGGTCACAGATACGCAGTATTTT. Its protein is CASSLTMVTDTQYF.

The rearrangement joins TRBV5-1 to TRBJ1-4, with 10 bases that match TRBD1. With V trimmed by 2 bases and J by 8 bases, 6 bases remained unmatched. The germline V gene encodes CDR1 SGHRS and CDR2 YFSETQ. There are 15 residues in the CDR3. The CDR3 sequence: CASSFTGTGVEKLFF. The DNA for the CDR3 is TGCGCCAGCAGCTTCACCGGGACAGGGGTCGAAAAACTGTTTTTT.